Below, one T cell receptor (beta chain) is given with its context. The CDR3 extends over 13 amino acids. V lost 5 bases, J lost 13 bases, and 13 bases stayed unmatched. The germline CDR1 and CDR2 sequences are MNHEY and SVGAGI. The data stem from a study of blood T cell repertoires in COVID-19. Study context: Samples of COVID-19 (acute and convalescent) were obtained from the United States, Italy and Spain. PBMCs, B-cell-depleted T cells, or T cells were the source of the cDNA or gDNA that made up the material.

Per the original data handling: Estimation of nucleated cell counts was performed using reference gene primer amplification. Sequenced by immunoSEQ multiplex PCR; TCRdb stores in-frame clones only, minus some. V and J calls and clone size come straight from that table; D and trimming were deduced from the DNA. The sample has under 200,000 clones; around 87% are singletons. The sample comprised peripheral blood. The TCR comes from a man aged 40-55 years with active or convalescent COVID-19. The rearrangement links TRBV6-5 to TRBJ1-2; 7 bases are a match to TRBD1. The CDR3 region is CASSKNTRQGSTF. The CDR3 nucleotides are TGTGCCAGCAGTAAAAACACGAGACAGGGTTCCACCTTC.